This T cell receptor beta chain was recovered during a study of blood T cell repertoires in COVID-19. Clones were read by immunoSEQ multiplex PCR, and TCRdb kept only the in-frame ones, dropping some. The table includes a few hundred thousand clones, over 75% detected once. The sample taken for sequencing was PBMCs or T cells enriched from blood (not recorded which). This sequence originates from a middle-aged man in a cohort exposed to, infected with or recovered from COVID-19 (not recorded which).

Here the CDR3 DNA reads TGTGCCAGCACCCGGGGAGGTCAGGGAAACACTGAAGCTTTCTTT. Translation: CASTRGGQGNTEAFF. This chain connects TRBV5-6 to TRBJ1-1, with a possible D match to TRBD1 (5 bases). V was pared by 6 bases and J by 2 bases, with 17 bases between. CDR3 length: 15 residues. CDR1 is SGHDT and CDR2 is YYEEEE in the germline V gene.